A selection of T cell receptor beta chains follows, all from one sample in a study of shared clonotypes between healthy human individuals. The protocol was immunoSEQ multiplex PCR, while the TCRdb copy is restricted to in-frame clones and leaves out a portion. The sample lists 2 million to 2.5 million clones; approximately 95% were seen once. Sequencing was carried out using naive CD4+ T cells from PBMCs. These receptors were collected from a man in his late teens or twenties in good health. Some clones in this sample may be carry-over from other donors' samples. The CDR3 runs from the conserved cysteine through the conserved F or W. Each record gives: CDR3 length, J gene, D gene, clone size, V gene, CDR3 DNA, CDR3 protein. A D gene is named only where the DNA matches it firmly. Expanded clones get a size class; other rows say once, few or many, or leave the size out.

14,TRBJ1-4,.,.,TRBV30,TGTGCCTGGAGTAAACAGGGATATCGGGAAAAACTGTTTTTT,CAWSKQGYREKLFF
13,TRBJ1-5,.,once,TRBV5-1,TGCGCCAGCAGCTTGGACCAACGGGGGCCCCAGCATTTT,CASSLDQRGPQHF
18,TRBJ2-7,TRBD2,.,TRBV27,TGTGCCAGCAGTTTGATAGGCAAAAGGCGGGAGTTCGCCTACGAGCAGTACTTC,CASSLIGKRREFAYEQYF
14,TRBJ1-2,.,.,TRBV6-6,TGTGCCAGCATCGCACAGGGTAACAACTATGGCTACACCTTC,CASIAQGNNYGYTF
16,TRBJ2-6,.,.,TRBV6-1,TGTGCCAGCAGTGAATCGACAGTCCCTGGGGCCAACGTCCTGACTTTC,CASSESTVPGANVLTF
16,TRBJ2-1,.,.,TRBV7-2,TGTGCCAGCAGTCGCAATCCCGGGACACTGAACAATGAGCAGTTCTTC,CASSRNPGTLNNEQFF
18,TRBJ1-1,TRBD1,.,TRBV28,TGTGCCAGCAGTTCGGACAGGGGGTCAATAGGGGGAAACACTGAAGCTTTCTTT,CASSSDRGSIGGNTEAFF
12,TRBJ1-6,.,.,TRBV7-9,TGTGCCAGCAGCCGCCGGGCGGGGCCCCTCCACTTT,CASSRRAGPLHF
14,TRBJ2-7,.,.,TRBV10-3,TGTGCCATCAGTTCGGCGGGTAGCTCCTACGAGCAGTACTTC,CAISSAGSSYEQYF
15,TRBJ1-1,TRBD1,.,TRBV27,TGTGCCAGCAGTCCAGGACAGGGAGGGTGGTCTGAAGCTTTCTTT,CASSPGQGGWSEAFF
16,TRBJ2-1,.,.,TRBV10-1,TGCGCCAGCAGTGAGCAGAGAGAGGGGGGTTTGATGGAGCAGTTCTTC,CASSEQREGGLMEQFF
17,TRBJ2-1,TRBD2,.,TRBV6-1,TGTGCCAGCAGTGCCGGCTGGAATAGCGGGAGTAGTAATGAGCAGTTCTTC,CASSAGWNSGSSNEQFF
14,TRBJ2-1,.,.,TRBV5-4,TGTGCCAGCAGCTTGGCGGGAGATCACAATGAGCAGTTCTTC,CASSLAGDHNEQFF
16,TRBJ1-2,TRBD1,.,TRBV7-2,TGTGCCAGCAACCTGAACACCGGGACAGGGGCCGGGGGCTACACCTTC,CASNLNTGTGAGGYTF
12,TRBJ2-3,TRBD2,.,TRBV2,TGTGCCAGCAGAACTAGCGTGAGCACGCAGTATTTT,CASRTSVSTQYF
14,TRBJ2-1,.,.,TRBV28,TGTGCCAGCAGTTTGATCGGATCCTACAATGAGCAGTTCTTC,CASSLIGSYNEQFF
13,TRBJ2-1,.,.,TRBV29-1,TGCAGCGTAGTTAGCGGATCCTACAATGAGCAGTTCTTC,CSVVSGSYNEQFF
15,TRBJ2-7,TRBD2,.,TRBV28,TGTGCCAGCAGCTCGGAGGCTAGCGGGACCTACGAGCAGTACTTC,CASSSEASGTYEQYF
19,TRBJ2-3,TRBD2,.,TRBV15,TGTGCCACCAGCAGAGTAACCCTGGGACTAGCGGGAGGAATGGATACGCAGTATTTT,CATSRVTLGLAGGMDTQYF
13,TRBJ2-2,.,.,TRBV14,TGTGCCAGCAGCCAAGATCTGGGCCGGGAGCTGTTTTTT,CASSQDLGRELFF
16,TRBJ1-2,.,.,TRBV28,TGTGCCAGCAGTTTCCCGCGGTCAGGGTTCGTTTATGGCTACACCTTC,CASSFPRSGFVYGYTF
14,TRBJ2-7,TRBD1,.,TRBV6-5,TGTGCCAGCAGTCAAGGACAGGAGAGGTACGAGCAGTACTTC,CASSQGQERYEQYF